Included here is one TCR beta chain sequence, with context. What it binds is not known. This record comes from a study of cytomegalovirus exposure and HLA in healthy donors. General study results and limits: Later genetic work tied a missense DCLRE1C variant to beta-chain V and J trimming. Clonal expansion was found to be greater in HLA-associated TCR beta chains than in equally common others in a later analysis. Another analysis was done later, and it associated 15,000 or so TCR beta sequences with HLA alleles at 0.05 false discovery rate.

With 60 Vbeta and 13 Jbeta primers, the PCR was carried out. The authors' processing: Approximately 86 million unique TCR beta chains, roughly 11 million shared, were counted in a later analysis. Libraries were prepared by immunoSEQ multiplex PCR; TCRdb keeps only in-frame clonotypes and omits some of them. V and J calls and clone size are copied from that table; D and trimming were computed from the DNA. The sample holds 100,000 to 150,000 clones; approximately 78% are singletons and the top ten take 8% to 8.5%. Material for sequencing was PBMCs. The receptor's source is a woman aged 35 to 49 in good health and CMV-seropositive.

The CDR3 loop is CASSLNLHGFGNEQFF. The CDR3 DNA is TGTGCCAGCAGCTTGAATCTCCATGGGTTCGGGAATGAGCAGTTCTTC. The rearrangement joins TRBV5-8 to TRBJ2-1; D not certain. From germline, CDR1 is SGHTS and CDR2 YDEGEE. V shed 1 base and J shed 7 bases, with 18 bases lying between them. There are 16 residues in the CDR3.